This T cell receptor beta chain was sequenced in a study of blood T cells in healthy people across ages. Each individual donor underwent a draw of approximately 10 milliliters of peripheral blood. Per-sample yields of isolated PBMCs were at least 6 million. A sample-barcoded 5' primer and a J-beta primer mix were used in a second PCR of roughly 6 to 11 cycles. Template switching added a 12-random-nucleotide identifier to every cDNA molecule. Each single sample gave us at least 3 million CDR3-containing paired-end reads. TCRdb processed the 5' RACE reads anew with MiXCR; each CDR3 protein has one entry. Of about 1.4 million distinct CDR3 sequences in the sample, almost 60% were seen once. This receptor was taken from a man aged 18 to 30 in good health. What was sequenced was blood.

The CDR3 loop is CSALMSRETQYF. The CDR3 bases are TGCAGTGCCCTGATGAGCCGAGAGACCCAGTACTTC. This rearrangement joins TRBV20-1 to TRBJ2-7; no firm D call. The DNA matches TRBJ2-5 better at its end, which makes the J call doubtful. In germline, CDR1 is DFQATT, CDR2 SNEGSKA (reference sequence). CDR3 length: 12 residues.